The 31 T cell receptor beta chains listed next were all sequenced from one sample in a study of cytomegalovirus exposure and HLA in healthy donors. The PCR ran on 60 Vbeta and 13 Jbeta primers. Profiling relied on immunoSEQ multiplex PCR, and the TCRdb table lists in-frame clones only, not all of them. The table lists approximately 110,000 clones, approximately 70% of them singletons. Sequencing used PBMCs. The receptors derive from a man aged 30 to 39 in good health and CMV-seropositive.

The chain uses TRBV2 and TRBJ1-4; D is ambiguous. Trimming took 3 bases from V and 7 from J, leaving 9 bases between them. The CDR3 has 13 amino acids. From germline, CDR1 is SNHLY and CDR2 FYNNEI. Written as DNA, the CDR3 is TGTGCCAGCAGTGACACGGGAGGTGAAAAACTGTTTTTT. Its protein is CASSDTGGEKLFF.

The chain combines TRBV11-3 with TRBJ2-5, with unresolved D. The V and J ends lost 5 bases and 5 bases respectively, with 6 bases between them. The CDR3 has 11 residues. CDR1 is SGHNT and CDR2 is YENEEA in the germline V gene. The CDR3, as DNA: TGTGCCAGCAGCCTCGGGGAGACCCAGTACTTC. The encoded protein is CASSLGETQYF.

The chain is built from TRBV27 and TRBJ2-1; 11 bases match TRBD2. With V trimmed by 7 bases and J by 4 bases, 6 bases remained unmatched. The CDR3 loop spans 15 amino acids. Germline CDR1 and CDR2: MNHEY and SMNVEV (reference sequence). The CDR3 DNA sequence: TGTGCCAGCACCCCCGGGACTAGCGGTTACAATGAGCAGTTCTTC. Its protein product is CASTPGTSGYNEQFF.

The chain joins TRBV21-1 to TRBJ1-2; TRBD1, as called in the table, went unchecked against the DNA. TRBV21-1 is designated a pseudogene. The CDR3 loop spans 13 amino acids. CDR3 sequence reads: CASSTGTTYGYTF. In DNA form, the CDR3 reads TGTGCCAGCAGCACCGGGACAACCTATGGCTACACCTTC.

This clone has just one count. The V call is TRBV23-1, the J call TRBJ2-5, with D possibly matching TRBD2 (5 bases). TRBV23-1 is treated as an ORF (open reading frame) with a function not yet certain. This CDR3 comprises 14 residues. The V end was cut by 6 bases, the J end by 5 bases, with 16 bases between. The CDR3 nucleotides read TGCGCCAGCAGCCTCGGGGTAATTGAGGAGACCCAGTACTTC. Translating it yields CASSLGVIEETQYF.

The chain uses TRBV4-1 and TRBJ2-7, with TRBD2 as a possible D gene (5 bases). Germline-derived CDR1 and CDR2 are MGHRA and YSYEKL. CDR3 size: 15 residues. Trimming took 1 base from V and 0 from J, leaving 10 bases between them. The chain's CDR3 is CASSQGLEGSYEQYF. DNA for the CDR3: TGCGCCAGCAGCCAAGGTCTCGAGGGCTCCTACGAGCAGTACTTC.

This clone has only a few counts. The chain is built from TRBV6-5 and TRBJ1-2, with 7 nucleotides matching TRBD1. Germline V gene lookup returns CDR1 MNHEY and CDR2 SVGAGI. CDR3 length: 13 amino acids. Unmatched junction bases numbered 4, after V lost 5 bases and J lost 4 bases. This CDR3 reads CASSRGQVYGYTF. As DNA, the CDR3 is TGTGCCAGCAGTAGAGGACAGGTCTATGGCTACACCTTC.

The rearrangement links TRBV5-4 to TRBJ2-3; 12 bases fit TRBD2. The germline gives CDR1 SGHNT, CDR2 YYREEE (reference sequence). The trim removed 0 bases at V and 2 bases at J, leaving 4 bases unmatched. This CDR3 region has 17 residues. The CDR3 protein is CASSLGLAGETTDTQYF. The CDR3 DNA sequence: TGTGCCAGCAGCTTGGGACTAGCGGGGGAAACCACAGATACGCAGTATTTT.

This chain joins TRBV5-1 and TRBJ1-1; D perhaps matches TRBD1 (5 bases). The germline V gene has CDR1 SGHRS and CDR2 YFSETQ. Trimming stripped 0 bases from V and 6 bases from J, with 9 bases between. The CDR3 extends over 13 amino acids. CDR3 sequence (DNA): TGCGCCAGCAGCTTGGCAGGGAGGTCTGAAGCTTTCTTT. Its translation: CASSLAGRSEAFF.

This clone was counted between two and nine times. The CDR3 loop is CASRSQGHVGYTF. The CDR3 DNA reads as TGTGCCAGCAGGAGCCAGGGGCATGTTGGCTACACCTTC. V gene TRBV25-1 combines with J gene TRBJ1-2; a weak D match, TRBD1 (6 bases). Trimming stripped 6 bases from V and 7 bases from J, with 15 bases between. The CDR3 has 13 amino acids. The germline CDR1 and CDR2 sequences are MGHDK and SYGVNS.

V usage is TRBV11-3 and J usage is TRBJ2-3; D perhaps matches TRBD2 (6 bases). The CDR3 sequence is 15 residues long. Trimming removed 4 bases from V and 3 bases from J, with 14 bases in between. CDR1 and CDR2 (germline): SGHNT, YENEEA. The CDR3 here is CASSSVGGFTDTQYF. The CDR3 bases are TGTGCCAGCAGCTCAGTGGGGGGTTTTACAGATACGCAGTATTTT.

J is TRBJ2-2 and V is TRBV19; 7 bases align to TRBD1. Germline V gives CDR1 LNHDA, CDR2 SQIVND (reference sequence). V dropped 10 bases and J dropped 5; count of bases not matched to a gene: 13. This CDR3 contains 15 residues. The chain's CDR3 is CAISSGGRSTGELFF. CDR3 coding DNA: TGTGCCATCTCATCAGGGGGACGGTCGACCGGGGAGCTGTTTTTT.

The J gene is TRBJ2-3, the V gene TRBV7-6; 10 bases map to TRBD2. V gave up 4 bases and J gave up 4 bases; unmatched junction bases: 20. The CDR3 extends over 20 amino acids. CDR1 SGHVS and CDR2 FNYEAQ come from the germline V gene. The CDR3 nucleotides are TGTGCCAGCAGCTCCTCTTTGTGGAGCGGGGGGGCCTCGGGGCCAGATACGCAGTATTTT. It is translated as CASSSSLWSGGASGPDTQYF.

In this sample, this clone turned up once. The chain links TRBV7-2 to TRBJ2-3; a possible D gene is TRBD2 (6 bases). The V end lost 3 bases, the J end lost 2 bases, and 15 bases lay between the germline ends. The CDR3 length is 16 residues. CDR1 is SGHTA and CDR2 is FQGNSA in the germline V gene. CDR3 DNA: TGTGCCAGCAGCTTCTCGCGGGGTGGCCTCACAGATACGCAGTATTTT. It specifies CASSFSRGGLTDTQYF. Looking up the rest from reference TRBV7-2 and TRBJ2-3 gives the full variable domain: GAGVSQSPSNKVTEKGKDVELRCDPISGHTALYWYRQSLGQGLEFLIYFQGNSAPDKSGLPSDRFSAERTGGSVSTLTIQRTQQEDSAVYLCASSFSRGGLTDTQYFGPGTRLTVL.

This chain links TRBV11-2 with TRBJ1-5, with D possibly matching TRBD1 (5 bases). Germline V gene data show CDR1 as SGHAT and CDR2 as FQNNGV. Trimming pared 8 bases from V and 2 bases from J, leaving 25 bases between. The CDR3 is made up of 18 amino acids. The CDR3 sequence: CASPPQYKGQKGNQPQHF. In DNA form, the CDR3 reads TGTGCCAGCCCCCCTCAATATAAGGGGCAAAAGGGCAATCAGCCCCAGCATTTT.

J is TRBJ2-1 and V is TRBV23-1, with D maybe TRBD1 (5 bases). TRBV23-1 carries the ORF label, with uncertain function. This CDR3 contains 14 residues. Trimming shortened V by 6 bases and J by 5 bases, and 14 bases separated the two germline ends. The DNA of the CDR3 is TGCGCCAGCAGCCGGCCCGGACAAGACAATGAGCAGTTCTTC. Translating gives CASSRPGQDNEQFF.

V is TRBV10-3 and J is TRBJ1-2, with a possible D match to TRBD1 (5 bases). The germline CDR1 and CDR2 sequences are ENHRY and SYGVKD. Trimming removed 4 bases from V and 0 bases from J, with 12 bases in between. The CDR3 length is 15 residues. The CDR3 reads CAISGQTETNYGYTF. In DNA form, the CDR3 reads TGTGCCATCAGTGGACAGACAGAAACTAACTATGGCTACACCTTC.

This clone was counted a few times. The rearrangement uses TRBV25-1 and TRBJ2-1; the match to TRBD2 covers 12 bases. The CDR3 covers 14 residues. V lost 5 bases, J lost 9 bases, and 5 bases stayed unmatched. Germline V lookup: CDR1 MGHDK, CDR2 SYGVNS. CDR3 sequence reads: CASSQTTSGGEQFF. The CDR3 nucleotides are TGTGCCAGCAGTCAGACGACTAGCGGGGGTGAGCAGTTCTTC.

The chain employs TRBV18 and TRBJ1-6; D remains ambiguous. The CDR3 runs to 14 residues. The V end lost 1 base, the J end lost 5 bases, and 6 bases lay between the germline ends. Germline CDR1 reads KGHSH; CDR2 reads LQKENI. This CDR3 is CASSPQGDNSPLHF. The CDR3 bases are TGTGCCAGCTCACCACAGGGAGATAATTCACCCCTCCACTTT.

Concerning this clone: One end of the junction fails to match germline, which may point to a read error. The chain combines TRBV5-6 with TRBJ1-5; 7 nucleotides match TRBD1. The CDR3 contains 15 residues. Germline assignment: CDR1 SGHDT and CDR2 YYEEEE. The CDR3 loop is CASSLRDSLNRPQHF. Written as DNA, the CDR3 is TGTGCCAGCAGCTTGAGGGACAGCCTCAATCGGCCCCAGCATTTT.

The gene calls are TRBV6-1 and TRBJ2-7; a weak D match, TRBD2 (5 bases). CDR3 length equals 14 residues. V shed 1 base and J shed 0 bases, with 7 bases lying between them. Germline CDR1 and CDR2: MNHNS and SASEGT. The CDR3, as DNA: TGTGCCAGCAGTGAAGGAGGGTACTCCTACGAGCAGTACTTC. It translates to CASSEGGYSYEQYF.

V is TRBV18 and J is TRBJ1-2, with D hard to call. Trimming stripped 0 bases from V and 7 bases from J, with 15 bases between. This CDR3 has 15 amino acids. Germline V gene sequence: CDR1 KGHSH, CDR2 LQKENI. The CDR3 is CASSPPEQQEGGYTF. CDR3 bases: TGTGCCAGCTCACCACCGGAACAGCAGGAGGGTGGCTACACCTTC. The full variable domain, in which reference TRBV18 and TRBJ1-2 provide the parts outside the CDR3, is NAGVMQNPRHLVRRRGQEARLRCSPMKGHSHVYWYRQLPEEGLKFMVYLQKENIIDESGMPKERFSAEFPKEGPSILRIQQVVRGDSAAYFCASSPPEQQEGGYTFGSGTRLTVV.

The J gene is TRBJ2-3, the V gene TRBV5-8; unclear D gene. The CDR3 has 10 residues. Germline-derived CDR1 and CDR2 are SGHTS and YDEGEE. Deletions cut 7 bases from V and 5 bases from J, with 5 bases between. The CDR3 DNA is TGTGCCAGCCCCGGAGATACGCAGTATTTT. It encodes CASPGDTQYF.

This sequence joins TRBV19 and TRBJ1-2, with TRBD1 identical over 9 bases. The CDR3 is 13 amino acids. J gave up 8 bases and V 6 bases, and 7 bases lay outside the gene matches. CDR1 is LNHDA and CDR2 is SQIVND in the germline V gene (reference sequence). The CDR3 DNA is TGTGCCAGTAGCACGGACAGGGGTGGAGGCTACACCTTC. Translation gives CASSTDRGGGYTF.

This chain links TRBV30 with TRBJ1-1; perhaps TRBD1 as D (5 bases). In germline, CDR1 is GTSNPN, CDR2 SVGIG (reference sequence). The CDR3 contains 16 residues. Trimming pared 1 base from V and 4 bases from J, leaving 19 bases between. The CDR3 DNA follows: TGTGCCTGGAGTGCCTTTTTCCTGGGGGGGAGCACTGAAGCTTTCTTT. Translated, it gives CAWSAFFLGGSTEAFF.

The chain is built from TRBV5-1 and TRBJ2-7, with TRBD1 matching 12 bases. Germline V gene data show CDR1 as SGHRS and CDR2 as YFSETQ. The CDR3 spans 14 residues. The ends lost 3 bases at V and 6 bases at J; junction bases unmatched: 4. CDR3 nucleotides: TGCGCCAGCAGCTGGGGACAGGGGGCGGGCGAGCAGTACTTC. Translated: CASSWGQGAGEQYF. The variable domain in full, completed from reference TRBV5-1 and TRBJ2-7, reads KAGVTQTPRYLIKTRGQQVTLSCSPISGHRSVSWYQQTPGQGLQFLFEYFSETQRNKGNFPGRFSGRQFSNSRSEMNVSTLELGDSALYLCASSWGQGAGEQYFGPGTRLTVT.

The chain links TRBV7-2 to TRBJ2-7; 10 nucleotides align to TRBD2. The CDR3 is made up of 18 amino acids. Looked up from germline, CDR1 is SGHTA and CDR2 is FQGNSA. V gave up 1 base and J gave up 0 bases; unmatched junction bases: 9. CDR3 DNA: TGTGCCAGCAGCTTAGTTGTTAGCGGGGGGACCTACTCCTACGAGCAGTACTTC. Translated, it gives CASSLVVSGGTYSYEQYF.

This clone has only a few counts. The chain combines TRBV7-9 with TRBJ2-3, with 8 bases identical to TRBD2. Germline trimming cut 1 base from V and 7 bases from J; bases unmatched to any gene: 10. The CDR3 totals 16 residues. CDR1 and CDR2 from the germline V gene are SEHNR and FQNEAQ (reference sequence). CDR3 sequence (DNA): TGTGCCAGCAGCTTAGGCGGACTAGCCCGAGTGAATACGCAGTATTTT. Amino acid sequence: CASSLGGLARVNTQYF.

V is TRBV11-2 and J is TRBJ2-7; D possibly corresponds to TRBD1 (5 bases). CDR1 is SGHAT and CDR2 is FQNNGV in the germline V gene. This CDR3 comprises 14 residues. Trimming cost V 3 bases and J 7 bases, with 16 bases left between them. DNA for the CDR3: TGTGCCAGCAGCTTCGACAGACAAGTGAAGGAGCAGTACTTC. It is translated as CASSFDRQVKEQYF.

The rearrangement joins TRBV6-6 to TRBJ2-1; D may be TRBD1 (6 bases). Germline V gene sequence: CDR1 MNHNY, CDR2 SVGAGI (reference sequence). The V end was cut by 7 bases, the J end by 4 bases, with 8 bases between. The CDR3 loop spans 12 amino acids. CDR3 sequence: CASMDRYNEQFF. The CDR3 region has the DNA TGTGCCAGCATGGACAGATACAATGAGCAGTTCTTC.

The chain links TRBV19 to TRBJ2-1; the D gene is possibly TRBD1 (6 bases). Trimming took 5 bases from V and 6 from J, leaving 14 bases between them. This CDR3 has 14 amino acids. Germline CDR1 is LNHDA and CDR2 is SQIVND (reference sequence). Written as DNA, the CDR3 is TGTGCCAGTAGTTCCTGGGACACAACCAATGAGCAGTTCTTC. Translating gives CASSSWDTTNEQFF. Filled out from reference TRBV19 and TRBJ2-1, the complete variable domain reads DGGITQSPKYLFRKEGQNVTLSCEQNLNHDAMYWYRQDPGQGLRLIYYSQIVNDFQKGDIAEGYSVSREKKESFPLTVTSAQKNPTAFYLCASSSWDTTNEQFFGPGTRLTVL.